This record covers a single T cell receptor beta chain. Its antigen remains unknown. This sample is drawn from a study of cytomegalovirus exposure and HLA in healthy donors. Whole-study findings and limits: Later work associated fewer than 20,000 TCR beta sequences with HLA alleles at 0.05 false discovery rate.

Each donor was healthy, and each was a bone marrow donor. Use of 60 Vbeta and 13 Jbeta primers characterized the PCR. Some clones are missing from TCRdb's copy, which holds only in-frame ones; the method was immunoSEQ multiplex PCR. The sample lists 150,000 to 200,000 clones, 85% occurring once. This CDR3 spans 14 amino acids. Germline V gene data show CDR1 as MNHNS and CDR2 as SASEGT. V was cut by 3 bases and J by 4 bases, with 12 bases left in between. This TCR derives from a woman aged 45-60 years in good health and CMV-seronegative. Sequences were obtained from PBMCs. The V call is TRBV6-1, the J call TRBJ1-1, with D hard to call. CDR3 sequence: CASSDRGRGTEAFF. The CDR3 nucleotides are TGTGCCAGCAGTGACCGAGGTCGGGGCACTGAAGCTTTCTTT.